Listed below are T cell receptor beta chains from one sample, sequenced in a study of cytomegalovirus exposure and HLA in healthy donors. Assay used: immunoSEQ multiplex PCR; TCRdb lists only in-frame clones, some missing. The sample records some 180,000 clones, around 75% being singletons. The specimen sequenced was PBMCs. The source is a male donor in good health and CMV-seronegative. CDR3s include the opening cysteine and the closing phenylalanine or tryptophan. A D gene is named only where the DNA matches it firmly. Some rows have no size entry. The others give once, few or many, or a class for an expanded clone.

DNA	CDR3	D	V	J	size
TGTGCCAGCAGCTCTAGCGGAGGGGGAGTGAATGAGCAGTTCTTC	CASSSSGGGVNEQFF	-	TRBV6-1	TRBJ2-1	-
TGTGCCAGCAGTTTTACCTACGAGCAGTACTTC	CASSFTYEQYF	-	TRBV28	TRBJ2-7	-
TGTGCCAGCCACCCGACAGGGTTGACCGGAGAGCTGTTTTTT	CASHPTGLTGELFF	TRBD1	TRBV5-4	TRBJ2-2	-
TGTGCCAGCAGCGTAGGGCCTAGCGGGGGGTATACGCAGTATTTT	CASSVGPSGGYTQYF	TRBD2	TRBV9	TRBJ2-3	-
TGTGCCAGCAGTAGTGGGGGGGGGACTAATTACAATGAGCAGTTCTTC	CASSSGGGTNYNEQFF	TRBD2	TRBV9	TRBJ2-1	-
TGTGCCAGCAGTTTTAGCGGGAGAGACAATGAGCAGTTCTTC	CASSFSGRDNEQFF	TRBD2	TRBV28	TRBJ2-1	-
TGTGCCAGCAGTTCCCGGGGGGTATTTTCAAACGGGCCCTACGAGCAGTACTTC	CASSSRGVFSNGPYEQYF	TRBD2	TRBV28	TRBJ2-7	-
TGTGCCAGCAGCACGGGACTAGCGGCCTACAATGAGCAGTTCTTC	CASSTGLAAYNEQFF	TRBD2	TRBV25-1	TRBJ2-1	once
TGTGCCAGCAGCGAGACAGAAATGAACACTGAAGCTTTCTTT	CASSETEMNTEAFF	-	TRBV9	TRBJ1-1	-
TGTGCCAGCAGTGAATTCACAGGGGGCGGCAATCAGCCCCAGCATTTT	CASSEFTGGGNQPQHF	TRBD1	TRBV6-1	TRBJ1-5	few
TGCAGTGCTAGATCAGGCTATGGCTACACCTTC	CSARSGYGYTF	-	TRBV20-1	TRBJ1-2	-
TGTGCCAGCAGCCTGGATGGGGCTTCGGTCAATGAGCAGTTCTTC	CASSLDGASVNEQFF	-	TRBV2	TRBJ2-1	-
TGTGCCAGCAGCTTAGTTGAGCAGGGGTATGGCTACACCTTC	CASSLVEQGYGYTF	-	TRBV11-2	TRBJ1-2	few
TGTGCCAGCAGCTCCGCCCCGGATGGCTACACCTTC	CASSSAPDGYTF	-	TRBV5-4	TRBJ1-2	-
TGTGCCAGCAGTCCGCGGACAGGGGGAGGCGAGCAGTACTTC	CASSPRTGGGEQYF	TRBD1	TRBV6-5	TRBJ2-7	once
TGTGCCAGCAGCTTATACACGAACACCGGGGAGCTGTTTTTT	CASSLYTNTGELFF	-	TRBV7-3	TRBJ2-2	-
TGTGCCAGCAGACCCCGGGAGGGAGGGAATCAGCCCCAGCATTTT	CASRPREGGNQPQHF	-	TRBV6-1	TRBJ1-5	-
TGTGCCAGCAGTCAAGACAGGCCCCGTAATCAGCCCCAGCATTTT	CASSQDRPRNQPQHF	-	TRBV2	TRBJ1-5	-
TGTGCCAGCACCCTGGACAGGGGATATCAGCCCCAGCATTTT	CASTLDRGYQPQHF	TRBD1	TRBV2	TRBJ1-5	-
TGCGCCAGCAGCCAAGTCGCAGCGGGAGGGCCGGGGAATGAGCAGTTCTTC	CASSQVAAGGPGNEQFF	TRBD2	TRBV4-3	TRBJ2-1	-
TGTGCCAGCAGCCCTAAGACAGGGGGCTTCTATGGCTACACCTTC	CASSPKTGGFYGYTF	TRBD1	TRBV13	TRBJ1-2	-
TGTGCCAGCAGTGGTCTAGCGGGATCAAAAAGGCTCTTC	CASSGLAGSKRLF	TRBD2	TRBV25-1	TRBJ2-1	-
TGTGCCAGCAGCGTAGGGACTACCGAAGGCACAGATACGCAGTATTTT	CASSVGTTEGTDTQYF	-	TRBV9	TRBJ2-3	-
TGTGCCAGCAGAAGGACTAGCGGACTGAACAATGAGCAGTTCTTC	CASRRTSGLNNEQFF	TRBD2	TRBV6-6	TRBJ2-1	once
TGTGCCAGTAGTATAGCGTCAGGGATTCTTCAGCCCCAGCATTTT	CASSIASGILQPQHF	-	TRBV19	TRBJ1-5	-
TGTGCCAGCAGTTCCCCGACCAAACGCGGCACTGAAGCTTTCTTT	CASSSPTKRGTEAFF	-	TRBV28	TRBJ1-1	few
TGTGCCTGGAGTGTCCGACCTGGGACTAGCGGGACATACGAGCAGTACTTC	CAWSVRPGTSGTYEQYF	TRBD2	TRBV30	TRBJ2-7	-
TGTGCCAGCAGCGCAGGACTAGCGGAGCAAGAGACCCAGTACTTC	CASSAGLAEQETQYF	TRBD2	TRBV11-3	TRBJ2-5	few
TGTGCCAGCAGCGGGACAGGGGCGGTTGAACTGTTTTTT	CASSGTGAVELFF	TRBD1	TRBV2	TRBJ1-4	-
TGTGCCAGCAGTGAAGTTCGGGAGGATGAGCAGTTCTTC	CASSEVREDEQFF	TRBD2	TRBV6-1	TRBJ2-1	-
TGCGCCAGCAGCCAAGTCTCGGGTACCGGGGAGCTGTTTTTT	CASSQVSGTGELFF	-	TRBV4-1	TRBJ2-2	few
TGTGCCAGCAGCGTCTCAGGGGAATTAGGTGAAGCTTTCTTT	CASSVSGELGEAFF	-	TRBV9	TRBJ1-1	-
TGTGCCAGCAGTTACTTAGCCGGGAGCGGCGGCAATGAGCAGTTCTTC	CASSYLAGSGGNEQFF	-	TRBV6-5	TRBJ2-1	-
TGTGCCAGCAGTTTGTCCATCCTACTAGCGGGAGCCGGTCACGAGCAGTACTTC	CASSLSILLAGAGHEQYF	TRBD2	TRBV27	TRBJ2-7	-
TGCAGCGTTGCGGCCAGCCGGCGGGAGACCCAGTACTTC	CSVAASRRETQYF	-	TRBV29-1	TRBJ2-5	-
TGTGCCAGCAGTCGACCGGGACAGGGTGGCTATGGCTACACCTTC	CASSRPGQGGYGYTF	TRBD1	TRBV6-5	TRBJ1-2	-
TGTGCCAGCAGCGTCCGGGACAGGGGGGACGAGCAGTACTTC	CASSVRDRGDEQYF	TRBD1	TRBV9	TRBJ2-7	-
TGCGCCAGCAGCCAAGAAGGGCGGGAGCCAGATACGCAGTATTTT	CASSQEGREPDTQYF	TRBD2	TRBV4-3	TRBJ2-3	-
TGTGCCAGTAGTCTGACTAGAGAAATTTACAATGAGCAGTTCTTC	CASSLTREIYNEQFF	-	TRBV19	TRBJ2-1	-
TGCAGTGCTAGGGGACAGTATGGCTACACCTTC	CSARGQYGYTF	TRBD1	TRBV20-1	TRBJ1-2	-
TGTGCTAGTGACTCAGGGATGAACACTGAAGCTTTCTTT	CASDSGMNTEAFF	-	TRBV12-5	TRBJ1-1	-
TGTGCCAGCAGCCAATATTTAAGTTTGGGCTCGAGCACAGATACGCAGTATTTT	CASSQYLSLGSSTDTQYF	-	TRBV16	TRBJ2-3	-
TGTGCCAGCAGTCTCCGGGACACCGGGACAGATACGCAGTATTTT	CASSLRDTGTDTQYF	-	TRBV6-5	TRBJ2-3	once
TGCGCCAGCAGTATTGAGGTAGCGGGAGGCCCTTTCTGCACAGATACGCAGTATTTT	CASSIEVAGGPFCTDTQYF	TRBD2	TRBV10-1	TRBJ2-3	-
TGTGCCAGTAGTTGGGCATTGAACACTGAAGCTTTCTTT	CASSWALNTEAFF	-	TRBV19	TRBJ1-1	-
TGCGCCAGCAGCTTCCCCGGGGCTGAAGCTTTCTTT	CASSFPGAEAFF	-	TRBV5-1	TRBJ1-1	-
TGTGCCATCAGTGGCCGGGACACAACCTACGAGCAGTACTTC	CAISGRDTTYEQYF	-	TRBV10-3	TRBJ2-7	-
TGTGCCAGCAGTTTACAACGGGGGGTGGGTGAGCAGTTCTTC	CASSLQRGVGEQFF	TRBD2	TRBV7-9	TRBJ2-1	few
TGTGCCAGCAGTTTCAGGGCTTATAGCAATCAGCCCCAGCATTTT	CASSFRAYSNQPQHF	-	TRBV28	TRBJ1-5	-
TGTGCCTGGAGGACAGCTACTGAAGCTTTCTTT	CAWRTATEAFF	-	TRBV30	TRBJ1-1	-
TGTGCCAGCAGTGCCGTGAACACTGAAGCTTTCTTT	CASSAVNTEAFF	-	TRBV2	TRBJ1-1	-